This is a list of T cell receptor beta chains from one sample in a study of Ad26.COV2.S vaccination and SARS-CoV-2 variants. TCRdb keeps only in-frame clones here, not all; method: immunoSEQ multiplex PCR. The data contain about 680,000 clones, 89% of them singletons. Sequenced here: peripheral blood, sampled in a trial of Ad26.COV2.S vaccine versus placebo. The receptors stem from a person aged 18-65 years who received the Ad26.COV2.S COVID-19 vaccine or a placebo. CDR3s include the opening cysteine and the closing phenylalanine or tryptophan. Each record gives: CDR3 protein, V gene.

cdr3_aa: CSATPGGYTF
v_call: TRBV20-1

cdr3_aa: CASSDGTGNNQPQHF
v_call: TRBV6-1

cdr3_aa: CASSYRGAGAETQYF
v_call: TRBV6-5

cdr3_aa: CASSPGTRTDTQYF
v_call: TRBV5-4

cdr3_aa: CATSNRLGQPQHF
v_call: TRBV15

cdr3_aa: CASSLDWGPGNTIYF
v_call: TRBV7-8

cdr3_aa: CAISVSYGAGYTF
v_call: TRBV10-3

cdr3_aa: CASSLETGTYEQYF
v_call: TRBV7-2

cdr3_aa: CASSLEDRGYGEQYF
v_call: TRBV5-1

cdr3_aa: CASRIRGSGANVLTF
v_call: TRBV27

cdr3_aa: CASRDRGRFYNEQFF
v_call: TRBV27

cdr3_aa: CASSLELAGEKTQYF
v_call: TRBV5-1

cdr3_aa: CASSPRLSTDTQYF
v_call: TRBV27

cdr3_aa: CASSPQEFPGHYEAFF
v_call: TRBV18

cdr3_aa: CASSEGLGASEQFF
v_call: TRBV6-1

cdr3_aa: CASSVSGGVYEQYF
v_call: TRBV18

cdr3_aa: CASSQGAGRIGELFF
v_call: TRBV7-6